This note documents a single T cell receptor (beta chain) sequence. The germline CDR1 and CDR2 sequences are SGHAT and FQNNGV. Trimming pared 1 base from V and 6 bases from J, leaving 10 bases between. This CDR3 contains 13 residues. Graves' hyperthyroidism qualified as stable when ophthalmopathy did not progress within 18 months. Clinical symptoms, serum thyroxine, TRAb, thyroid ultrasound and orbital computed tomography established diagnosis. Amplification targeted TCR beta CDR3 regions from RNA transcripts. A set of HTBI primers served as the primers for a first-round RT-PCR of the TCR CDR3. TCRdb called the multiplex PCR reads again in MiXCR, with one record for every CDR3 protein. Among approximately 700,000 distinct CDR3 sequences listed, around 15% were seen once. The sample is drawn from a study of T cells in Graves' hyperthyroidism and ophthalmopathy.

This chain connects TRBV11-2 to TRBJ2-7; no clear D gene. The receptor was derived from a man aged 18 to 30 with Graves' hyperthyroidism. The specimen sequenced was blood. CDR3 sequence (DNA): TGTGCCAGCAGCTTAGTGCCTAGGGTCGAGCAGTACTTC. This codes for CASSLVPRVEQYF.